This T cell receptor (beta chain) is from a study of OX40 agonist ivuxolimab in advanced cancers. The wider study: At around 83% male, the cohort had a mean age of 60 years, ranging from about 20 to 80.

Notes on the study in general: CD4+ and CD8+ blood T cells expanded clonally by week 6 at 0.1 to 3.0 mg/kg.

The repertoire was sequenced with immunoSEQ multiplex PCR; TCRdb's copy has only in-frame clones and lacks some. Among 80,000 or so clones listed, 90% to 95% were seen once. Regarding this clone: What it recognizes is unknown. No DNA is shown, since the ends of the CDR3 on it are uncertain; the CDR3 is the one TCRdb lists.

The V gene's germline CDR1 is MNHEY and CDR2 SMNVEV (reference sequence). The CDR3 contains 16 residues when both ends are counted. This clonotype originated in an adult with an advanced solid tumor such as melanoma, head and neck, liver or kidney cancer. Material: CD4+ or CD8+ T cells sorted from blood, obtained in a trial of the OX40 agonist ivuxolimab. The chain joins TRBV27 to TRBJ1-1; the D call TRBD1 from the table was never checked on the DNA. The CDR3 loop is CASSSSGQGPGTEAFF.